These 24 T cell receptor beta chains were sequenced from one sample in a study of OX40 agonist ivuxolimab in advanced cancers. Clones were sequenced by immunoSEQ multiplex PCR, and TCRdb holds only the in-frame ones, with some missing. The sample lists more than 65,000 clones; about 90% were seen once. This specimen consisted of CD4+ or CD8+ T cells sorted from blood, obtained in a trial of the OX40 agonist ivuxolimab. All receptors derive from an adult with an advanced solid tumor such as melanoma, head and neck, liver or kidney cancer.

The CDR3 bases are TGTGCCAGCTGGGATAGCAATCAGCCCCAGCATTTT. This sequence encodes CASWDSNQPQHF. The V call is TRBV6-1, the J call TRBJ1-5; D unresolved. Germline CDR1 and CDR2: MNHNS and SASEGT. The V end lost 8 bases, the J end lost 0 bases, and 5 bases lay between the germline ends. The CDR3 is 12 residues long.

This rearrangement joins TRBV6-1 to TRBJ2-7; weak D call: TRBD2 (5 bases). Deletions cut 8 bases from V and 7 bases from J, with 18 bases between. The CDR3 contains 13 residues. The germline gives CDR1 MNHNS, CDR2 SASEGT. This chain's CDR3 is CASGLLDLGEQYF. In DNA form, the CDR3 reads TGTGCCAGCGGATTACTAGACTTAGGGGAGCAGTACTTC.

Worth noting for this clone: This sample includes further DNA sequences coding for the same CDR3. The V and J genes are TRBV5-6 and TRBJ1-1; D unresolved. Germline V gives CDR1 SGHDT, CDR2 YYEEEE. CDR3 length: 12 amino acids. The V gene lost 2 bases and the J gene lost 2 bases, with 4 bases spanning the gap. This CDR3 is CASSFGNTEAFF. The CDR3 DNA reads as TGTGCCAGCAGCTTCGGTAACACTGAAGCTTTCTTT.

The V and J genes are TRBV29-1 and TRBJ2-1; the match to TRBD2 covers 13 bases. Germline values: CDR1 SQVTM, CDR2 ANQGSEA. This CDR3 contains 16 residues. Trimming at V came to 7 bases and at J to 2 bases, leaving 8 bases not matched to a gene. This CDR3 reads CSARWTSGGPYNEQFF. The CDR3, as DNA: TGCAGCGCCCGGTGGACTAGCGGGGGACCCTACAATGAGCAGTTCTTC.

This clone was seen once. The chain has TRBV4-3 and TRBJ2-5; TRBD1 aligns across 9 bases. The J call is doubtful: the DNA matches TRBJ2-7 better. CDR3 length: 14 amino acids. The germline gives CDR1 LGHNA, CDR2 YSLEER. The DNA of the CDR3 is TGCGCCAGCAGCCCGGGACAGGGCAGTTACGAGCAGTACTTC. Amino acid sequence: CASSPGQGSYEQYF.

The chain couples TRBV7-9 to TRBJ2-1; D call uncertain. Between the trimmed V and J ends, which lost 7 bases and 3 bases, there was a span of 19 bases. The germline gives CDR1 SEHNR, CDR2 FQNEAQ (reference sequence). The CDR3 is 16 residues long. CDR3 in DNA: TGTGCCAGCAACACCGACAAAGCCTTCCTCTACAATGAGCAGTTCTTC. Protein product: CASNTDKAFLYNEQFF.

The chain is built from TRBV9 and TRBJ2-5; D is possibly TRBD2 (5 bases). Germline-derived CDR1 and CDR2 are SGDLS and YYNGEE. The CDR3 loop spans 15 amino acids. Trimming took 0 bases from V and 0 from J, leaving 9 bases between them. Here the CDR3 DNA reads TGTGCCAGCAGCGTAGCTAGCAGGTACCAAGAGACCCAGTACTTC. This gives the protein CASSVASRYQETQYF.

V and J are TRBV27 and TRBJ2-3, with a possible D match to TRBD1 (6 bases). V was cut by 1 base and J by 1 base, with 9 bases left in between. Germline CDR1 and CDR2: MNHEY and SMNVEV (reference sequence). This CDR3 comprises 15 residues. The DNA of the CDR3 is TGTGCCAGCAGTTTATTACAGGGAGGCACAGATACGCAGTATTTT. Residues: CASSLLQGGTDTQYF.

The rearrangement uses TRBV27 and TRBJ1-4; possible D gene TRBD1, 6 bases. The V and J ends lost 6 bases and 6 bases respectively, with 11 bases between them. The germline V gene has CDR1 MNHEY and CDR2 SMNVEV (reference sequence). This CDR3 is built from 13 residues. The CDR3 protein is CASRLQGYEKLFF. The CDR3 nucleotides read TGTGCCAGCAGGTTACAGGGTTATGAAAAACTGTTTTTT.

This chain uses TRBV7-9 with TRBJ2-7, with 9 bases lining up with TRBD1. The germline CDR1 and CDR2 sequences are SEHNR and FQNEAQ (reference sequence). With V trimmed by 5 bases and J by 4 bases, 6 bases remained unmatched. The CDR3 covers 14 residues. Here the CDR3 DNA reads TGTGCCAGCAGCCTCCGGGACAGGGAATACGAGCAGTACTTC. As protein: CASSLRDREYEQYF.

This rearrangement joins TRBV29-1 to TRBJ2-1, with TRBD1 as a possible D gene (5 bases). Germline CDR1 reads SQVTM; CDR2 reads ANQGSEA. CDR3 length: 10 amino acids. The ends were cut back, 6 bases at V and 9 bases at J, with 9 bases in the middle. The CDR3 region has the DNA TGCAGCGTACGCAGGGTTGAGCAGTTCTTC. This sequence encodes CSVRRVEQFF.

The V and J genes are TRBV6-6 and TRBJ1-1; the D is unclear. The germline V gene has CDR1 MNHNY and CDR2 SVGAGI (reference sequence). V was cut by 3 bases and J by 3 bases, with 8 bases left in between. The CDR3 covers 13 residues. The CDR3 reads CASSYPGYTEAFF. CDR3 sequence (DNA): TGTGCCAGCAGTTATCCCGGCTACACTGAAGCTTTCTTT.

The chain is built from TRBV19 and TRBJ2-7, with 8 bases identical to TRBD1. The CDR3 extends over 15 amino acids. Losses at the gene ends were 5 bases for V and 0 bases for J; bases not matched to a gene: 6. Looked up from germline, CDR1 is LNHDA and CDR2 is SQIVND (reference sequence). CDR3 sequence: CASSPGQGPSYEQYF. CDR3 DNA sequence: TGTGCCAGTAGTCCAGGACAGGGACCCTCCTACGAGCAGTACTTC.

The chain uses TRBV5-1 and TRBJ2-7, with D uncertain. CDR3 length: 13 amino acids. Germline lookup yields CDR1 SGHRS and CDR2 YFSETQ. V lost 2 bases and J lost 0, with 6 bases in between. This CDR3 reads CASSLSVSYEQYF. The CDR3 DNA follows: TGCGCCAGCAGCTTATCCGTCTCCTACGAGCAGTACTTC.

The gene calls are TRBV5-1 and TRBJ1-1; D is possibly TRBD1 (6 bases). CDR3 length: 16 residues. Trimming shortened V by 0 bases and J by 0 bases, and 12 bases separated the two germline ends. Germline loops: CDR1 SGHRS, CDR2 YFSETQ. In DNA, the CDR3 is TGCGCCAGCAGCTTGGGCCCAGGGGTGGTGAACACTGAAGCTTTCTTT. Translated: CASSLGPGVVNTEAFF. The entire variable domain, with the rest obtained from reference TRBV5-1 and TRBJ1-1, is as follows: KAGVTQTPRYLIKTRGQQVTLSCSPISGHRSVSWYQQTPGQGLQFLFEYFSETQRNKGNFPGRFSGRQFSNSRSEMNVSTLELGDSALYLCASSLGPGVVNTEAFFGQGTRLTVV.

The J gene is TRBJ1-2, the V gene TRBV11-2; 9 nucleotides line up with TRBD1. Unmatched junction bases numbered 2, after V lost 1 base and J lost 5 bases. This CDR3 has 14 amino acids. CDR1 and CDR2 from the germline V gene are SGHAT and FQNNGV. CDR3 DNA: TGTGCCAGCAGCTTAGTAGGGACAGGGTATGGCTACACCTTC. Translating gives CASSLVGTGYGYTF.

The V call is TRBV19, the J call TRBJ2-7; D not certain. Trimming pared 3 bases from V and 6 bases from J, leaving 6 bases between. This CDR3 has 11 residues. The V gene's germline CDR1 is LNHDA and CDR2 SQIVND (reference sequence). CDR3 sequence (DNA): TGTGCCAGTAGTATGTTCGGCGAGCAGTACTTC. Amino acid sequence: CASSMFGEQYF.

The chain uses TRBV13 and TRBJ2-7; maybe TRBD1 (5 bases). The CDR3 runs to 13 residues. V was trimmed by 1 base and J by 4 bases, leaving 8 bases between them. Germline V CDR1 and CDR2: PRHDT, FYEKMQ (reference sequence). This chain's CDR3 is CASSLDRGYEQYF. In nucleotides, the CDR3 is TGTGCCAGCAGCTTAGATAGGGGATACGAGCAGTACTTC.

Concerning this clone: Within the sample, other DNA sequences also encode this same CDR3. The chain carries TRBV7-2 and TRBJ1-2; 9 bases are shared with TRBD1. The trim removed 1 base at V and 6 bases at J, leaving 6 bases unmatched. Germline V CDR1 and CDR2: SGHTA, FQGNSA. The CDR3 has 15 amino acids. CDR3 sequence: CASSLVPGTGNGYTF. CDR3 bases: TGTGCCAGCAGCTTAGTCCCTGGGACAGGGAATGGCTACACCTTC.

This sequence joins TRBV19 and TRBJ2-7; D is perhaps TRBD1 or TRBD2 (5 bases each). Germline V gene lookup returns CDR1 LNHDA and CDR2 SQIVND (reference sequence). Trimming took 6 bases from V and 3 from J, leaving 9 bases between them. The CDR3 loop spans 12 amino acids. In DNA form, the CDR3 reads TGTGCCAGTAGCCCGGGGCTCTACGAGCAGTACTTC. Amino acids: CASSPGLYEQYF.

The chain links TRBV7-9 to TRBJ1-5, with 8 bases fitting TRBD1. The length of the CDR3 is 17 residues. V lost 0 bases to trimming and J lost 3 bases; unmatched junction nucleotides: 7. The germline gives CDR1 SEHNR, CDR2 FQNEAQ (reference sequence). CDR3 in amino acids: CASSLAPTGAANQPQHF. CDR3 sequence (DNA): TGTGCCAGCAGCTTAGCCCCGACAGGGGCGGCCAATCAGCCCCAGCATTTT.

The CDR3 loop reads CASSPWTGGNEQFF. CDR3 nucleotides: TGTGCCAGCAGTCCTTGGACAGGGGGGAATGAGCAGTTCTTC. The chain carries TRBV27 and TRBJ2-1, with 10 nucleotides matching TRBD1. V gave up 5 bases and J gave up 7 bases; unmatched junction bases: 5. Germline-derived CDR1 and CDR2 are MNHEY and SMNVEV (reference sequence). This CDR3 contains 14 residues.

The chain recombines TRBV7-3 with TRBJ1-1, with a weak D call TRBD1 (5 bases). V lost 5 bases, J lost 4 bases, and 14 bases lay in between. CDR3 length: 14 residues. Germline-derived CDR1 and CDR2 are SGHTA and FQGTGA. CDR3 bases: TGTGCCAGCAGCCTCCTGGGGGGGGGCACTGAAGCTTTCTTT. Residues: CASSLLGGGTEAFF.

This CDR3 reads CASSPRVGRGLNTEAFF. Written as DNA, the CDR3 is TGTGCCAGCAGCCCACGAGTCGGCAGGGGGCTGAACACTGAAGCTTTCTTT. The V and J genes are TRBV9 and TRBJ1-1, with TRBD1 matching over 8 bases. The CDR3 contains 17 residues. CDR1 SGDLS and CDR2 YYNGEE come from the germline V gene. V trimming: 4 bases; J trimming: 0 bases; junction bases outside the gene matches: 11.